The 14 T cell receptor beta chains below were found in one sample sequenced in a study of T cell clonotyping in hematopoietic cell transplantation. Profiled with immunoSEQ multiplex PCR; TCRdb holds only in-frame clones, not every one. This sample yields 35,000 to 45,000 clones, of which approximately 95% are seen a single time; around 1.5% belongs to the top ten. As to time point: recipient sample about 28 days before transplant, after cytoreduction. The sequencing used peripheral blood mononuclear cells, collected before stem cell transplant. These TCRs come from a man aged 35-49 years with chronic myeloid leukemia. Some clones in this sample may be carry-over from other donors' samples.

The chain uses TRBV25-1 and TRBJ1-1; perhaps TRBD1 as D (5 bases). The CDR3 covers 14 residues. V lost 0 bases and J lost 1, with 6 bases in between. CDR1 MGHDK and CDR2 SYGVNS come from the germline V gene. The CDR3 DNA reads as TGTGCCAGCAGTGAATACGGGGGGAACACTGAAGCTTTCTTT. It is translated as CASSEYGGNTEAFF.

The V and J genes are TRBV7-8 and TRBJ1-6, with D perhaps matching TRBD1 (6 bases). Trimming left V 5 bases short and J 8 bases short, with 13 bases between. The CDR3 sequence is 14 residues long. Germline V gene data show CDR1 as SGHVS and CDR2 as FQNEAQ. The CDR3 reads CASSRDKRDSPLHF. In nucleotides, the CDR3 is TGTGCCAGCAGCCGGGACAAGCGGGATTCACCCCTCCACTTT.

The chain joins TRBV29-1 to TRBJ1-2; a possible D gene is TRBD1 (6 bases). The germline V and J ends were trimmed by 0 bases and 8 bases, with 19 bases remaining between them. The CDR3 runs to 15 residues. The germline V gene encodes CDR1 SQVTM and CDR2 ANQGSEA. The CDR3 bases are TGCAGCGTTGAAGATCGAGGCAGGGGATCTAAGGGCTACACCTTC. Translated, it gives CSVEDRGRGSKGYTF. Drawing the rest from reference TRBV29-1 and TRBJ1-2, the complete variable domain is SAVISQKPSRDICQRGTSLTIQCQVDSQVTMMFWYRQQPGQSLTLIATANQGSEATYESGFVIDKFPISRPNLTFSTLTVSNMSPEDSSIYLCSVEDRGRGSKGYTFGSGTRLTVV.

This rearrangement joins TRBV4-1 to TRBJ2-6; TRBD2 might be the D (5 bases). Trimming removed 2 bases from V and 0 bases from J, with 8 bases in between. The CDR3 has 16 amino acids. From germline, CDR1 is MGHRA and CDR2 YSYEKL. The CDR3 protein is CASSQLGSSGANVLTF. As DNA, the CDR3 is TGCGCCAGCAGCCAACTGGGGAGCTCTGGGGCCAACGTCCTGACTTTC.

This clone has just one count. CDR3 coding DNA: TGCGCCAGCAGCCAAGTAGGTAGCGGGGGTGATACGCAGTATTTT. It is translated as CASSQVGSGGDTQYF. This chain links TRBV4-3 with TRBJ2-3; 9 bases map to TRBD2. V trimming: 1 base; J trimming: 6 bases; junction bases outside the gene matches: 5. The CDR3 has 15 amino acids. Germline values: CDR1 LGHNA, CDR2 YSLEER.

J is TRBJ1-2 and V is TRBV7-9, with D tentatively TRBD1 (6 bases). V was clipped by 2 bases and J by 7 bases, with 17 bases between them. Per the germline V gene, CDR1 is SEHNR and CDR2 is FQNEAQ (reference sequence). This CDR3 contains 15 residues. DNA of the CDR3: TGTGCCAGCAGCTTATCGGGAACAGGGAAAGCTGGCTACACCTTC. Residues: CASSLSGTGKAGYTF.

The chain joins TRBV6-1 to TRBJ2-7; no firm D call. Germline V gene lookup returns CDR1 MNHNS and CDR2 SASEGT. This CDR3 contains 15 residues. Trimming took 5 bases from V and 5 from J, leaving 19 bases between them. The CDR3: CASSRSGSPVDEQYF. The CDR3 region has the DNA TGTGCCAGCAGTAGGTCCGGGTCCCCAGTCGACGAGCAGTACTTC.

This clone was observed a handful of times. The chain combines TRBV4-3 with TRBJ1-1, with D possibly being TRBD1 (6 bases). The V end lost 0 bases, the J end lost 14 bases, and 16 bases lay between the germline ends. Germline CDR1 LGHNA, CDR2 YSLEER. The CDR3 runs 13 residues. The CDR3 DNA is TGCGCCAGCAGCCAAGACCCCGAGAACAGGGAATTCTTT. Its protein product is CASSQDPENREFF.

The CDR3 spells CASSQDSGDLGSYNSPLHF. CDR3 nucleotide sequence: TGCGCCAGCAGCCAAGACTCCGGAGACCTTGGTTCCTATAATTCACCCCTCCACTTT. This chain uses TRBV4-3 with TRBJ1-6; D is ambiguous. This CDR3 spans 19 amino acids. The germline V gene encodes CDR1 LGHNA and CDR2 YSLEER. V was pared by 0 bases and J by 1 base, with 16 bases between.

CDR3 protein: CASNPTGSNQPQHF. The CDR3 nucleotides are TGTGCCAGCAACCCGACAGGGAGCAATCAGCCCCAGCATTTT. This chain links TRBV6-1 with TRBJ1-5, with 7 bases lining up with TRBD1. CDR1 and CDR2 (germline): MNHNS, SASEGT. The CDR3 length is 14 residues. J gave up 1 base and V 7 bases, and 4 bases lay outside the gene matches.

Here the CDR3 DNA reads TGTGCCAGCAGCCCCACTCCTTTTTACGAGCAGTACTTC. Encoded protein: CASSPTPFYEQYF. J is TRBJ2-7 and V is TRBV5-6; the D is unclear. The germline gives CDR1 SGHDT, CDR2 YYEEEE. The CDR3 is made up of 13 amino acids. Trimming shortened V by 4 bases and J by 4 bases, and 12 bases separated the two germline ends.

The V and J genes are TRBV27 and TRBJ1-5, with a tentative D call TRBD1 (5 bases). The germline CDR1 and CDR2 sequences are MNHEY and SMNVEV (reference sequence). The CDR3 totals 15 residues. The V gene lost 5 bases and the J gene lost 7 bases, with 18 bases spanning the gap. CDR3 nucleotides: TGTGCCAGCAGTCCCCGGGACCGCCTGACGCAGCCCCAGCATTTT. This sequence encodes CASSPRDRLTQPQHF.

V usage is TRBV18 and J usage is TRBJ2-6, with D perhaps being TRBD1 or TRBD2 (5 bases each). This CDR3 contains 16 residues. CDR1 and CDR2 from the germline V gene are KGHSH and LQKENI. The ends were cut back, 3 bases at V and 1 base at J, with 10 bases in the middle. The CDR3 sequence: CASSPPGGSGANVLTF. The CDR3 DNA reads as TGTGCCAGCTCACCCCCTGGGGGATCTGGGGCCAACGTCCTGACTTTC.

The CDR3 protein is CSAGAENTEAFF. The CDR3, as DNA: TGCAGCGCCGGAGCAGAGAACACTGAAGCTTTCTTT. This rearrangement joins TRBV29-1 to TRBJ1-1; D call uncertain. This CDR3 spans 12 amino acids. CDR1 is SQVTM and CDR2 is ANQGSEA in the germline V gene. Trimming took 7 bases from V and 1 from J, leaving 10 bases between them.